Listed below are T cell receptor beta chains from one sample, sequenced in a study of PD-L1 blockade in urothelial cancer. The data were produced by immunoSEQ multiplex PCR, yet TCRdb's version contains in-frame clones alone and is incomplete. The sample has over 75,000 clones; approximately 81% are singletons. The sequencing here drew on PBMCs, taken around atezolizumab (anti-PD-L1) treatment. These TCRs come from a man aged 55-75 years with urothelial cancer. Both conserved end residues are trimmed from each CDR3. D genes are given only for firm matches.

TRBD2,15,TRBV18,ASSPPTSGGAGNEQF
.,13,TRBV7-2,ASSLGHSIPYEQY
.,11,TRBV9,ASSVDPRETQY
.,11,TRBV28,ASRGQVNTEAF
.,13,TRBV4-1,ASSQGAAFGYGYT
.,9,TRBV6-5,ATNRYSEAF
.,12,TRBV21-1,ASREGQVYQPQH
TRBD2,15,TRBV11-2,ASSPGASGGSYNEQF
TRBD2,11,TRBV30,AWSGTSGNIQY
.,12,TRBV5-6,ASTLGATGNTIY
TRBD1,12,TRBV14,ASSRGQFLGGYT
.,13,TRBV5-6,ASSLLALLTYEQY
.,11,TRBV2,ASSEYTHQPQH
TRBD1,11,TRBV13,ASSRDRDEKLF
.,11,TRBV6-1,ASSFQGTYGYT
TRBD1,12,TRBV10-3,ATSGTGGNTEAF
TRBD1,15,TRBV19,ASRTRDRPLNNYGYT
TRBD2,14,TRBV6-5,ASSYSGRGFSYEQY
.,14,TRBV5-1,ASSPREGQMNTEAF
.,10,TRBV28,ASLGAANEQF
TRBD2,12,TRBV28,ASSLRAGQETQY
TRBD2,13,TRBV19,ASSTPTSGQETQY
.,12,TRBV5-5,ASSVRDMGYEQY
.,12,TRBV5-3,ARSLRGSNQPQH
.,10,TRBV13,ASSLTGEKLF
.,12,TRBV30,AWSPDTTYNEQF
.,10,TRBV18,ASSSDTGELF
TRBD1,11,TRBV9,ASARQGNTEAF
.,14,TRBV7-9,ASSLVSGGPNQPQH
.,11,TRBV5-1,ASGTHPIDEQY
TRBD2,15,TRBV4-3,ASSQGPLAGSRETQY
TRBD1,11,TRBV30,AWKGQGATAQY
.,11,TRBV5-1,ASSTPGSYGYT
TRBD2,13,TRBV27,ASSPGRGSYNEQF
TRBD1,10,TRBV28,ASSTGEYGYT
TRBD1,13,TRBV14,ASSQDWTGVHEQY
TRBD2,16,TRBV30,AWSDVLLLAGVGETQY
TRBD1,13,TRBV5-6,ASSSVRGLTNTIY
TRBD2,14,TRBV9,ASSVGAGGTAYEQY
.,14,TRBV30,AWRLRGGGSNQPQH
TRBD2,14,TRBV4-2,ASSRRLAGGSETQY
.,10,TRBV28,ATVGTNQPQH
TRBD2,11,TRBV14,ASSPGTSGPQY
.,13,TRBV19,ASSIVARKNTEAF
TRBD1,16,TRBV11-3,ASSSSPGTGVVGETQY
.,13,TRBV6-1,ASMGRGSGQDTQY
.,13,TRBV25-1,ASSEFGGSGRSVF